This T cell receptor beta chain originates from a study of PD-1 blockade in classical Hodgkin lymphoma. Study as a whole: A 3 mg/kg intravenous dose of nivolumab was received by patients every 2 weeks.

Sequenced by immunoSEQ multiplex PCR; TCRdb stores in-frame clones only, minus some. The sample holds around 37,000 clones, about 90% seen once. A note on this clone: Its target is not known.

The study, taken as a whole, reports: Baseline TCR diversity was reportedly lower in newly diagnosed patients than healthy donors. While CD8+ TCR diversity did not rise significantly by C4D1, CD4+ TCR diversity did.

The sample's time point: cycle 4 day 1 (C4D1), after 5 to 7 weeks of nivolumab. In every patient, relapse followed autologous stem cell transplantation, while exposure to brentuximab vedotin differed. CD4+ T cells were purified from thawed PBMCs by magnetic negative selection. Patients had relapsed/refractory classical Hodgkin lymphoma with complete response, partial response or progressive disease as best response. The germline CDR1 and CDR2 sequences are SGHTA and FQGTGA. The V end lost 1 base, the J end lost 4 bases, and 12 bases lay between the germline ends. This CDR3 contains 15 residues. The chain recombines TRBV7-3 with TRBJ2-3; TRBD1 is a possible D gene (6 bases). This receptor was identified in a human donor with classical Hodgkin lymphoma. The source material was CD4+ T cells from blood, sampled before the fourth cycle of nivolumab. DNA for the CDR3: TGTGCCAGCAGCTTAATAACAGGGTCTCCAGATACGCAGTATTTT. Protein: CASSLITGSPDTQYF.